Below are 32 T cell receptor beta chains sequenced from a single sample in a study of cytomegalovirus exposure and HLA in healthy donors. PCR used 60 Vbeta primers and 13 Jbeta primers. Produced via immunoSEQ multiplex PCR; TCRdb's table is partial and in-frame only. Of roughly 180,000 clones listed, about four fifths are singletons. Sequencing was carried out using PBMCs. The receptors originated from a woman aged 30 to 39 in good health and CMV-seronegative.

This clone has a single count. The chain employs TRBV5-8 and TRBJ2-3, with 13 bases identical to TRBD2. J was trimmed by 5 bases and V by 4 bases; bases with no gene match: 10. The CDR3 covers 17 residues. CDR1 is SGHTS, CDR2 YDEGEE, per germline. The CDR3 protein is CASSQGTSGAEEDTQYF. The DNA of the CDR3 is TGTGCCAGCAGCCAAGGGACTAGCGGGGCCGAGGAAGATACGCAGTATTTT.

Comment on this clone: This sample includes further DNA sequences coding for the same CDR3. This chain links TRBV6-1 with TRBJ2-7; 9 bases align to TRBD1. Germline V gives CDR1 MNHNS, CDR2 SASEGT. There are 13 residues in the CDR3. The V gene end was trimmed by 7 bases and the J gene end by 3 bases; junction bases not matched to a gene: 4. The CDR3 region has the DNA TGTGCCAGCACGTGGACAGGGGTCTACGAGCAGTACTTC. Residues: CASTWTGVYEQYF.

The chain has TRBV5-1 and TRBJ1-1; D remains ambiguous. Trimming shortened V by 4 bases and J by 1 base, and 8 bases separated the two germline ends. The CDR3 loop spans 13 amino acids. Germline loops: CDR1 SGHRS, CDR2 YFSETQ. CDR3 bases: TGCGCCAGCAGCCCGCAGGCGAACACTGAAGCTTTCTTT. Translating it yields CASSPQANTEAFF.

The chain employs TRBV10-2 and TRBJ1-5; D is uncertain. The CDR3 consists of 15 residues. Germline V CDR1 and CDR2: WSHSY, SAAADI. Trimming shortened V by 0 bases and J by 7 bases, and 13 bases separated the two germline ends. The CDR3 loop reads CASSESRETGQPQHF. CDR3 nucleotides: TGCGCCAGCAGTGAGTCTAGGGAGACGGGGCAGCCCCAGCATTTT.

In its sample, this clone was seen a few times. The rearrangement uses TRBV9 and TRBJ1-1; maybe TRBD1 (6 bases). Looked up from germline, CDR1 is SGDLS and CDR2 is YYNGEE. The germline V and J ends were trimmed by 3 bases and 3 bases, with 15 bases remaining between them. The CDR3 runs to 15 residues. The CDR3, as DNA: TGTGCCAGCAGCGAAGGACAGTTTAGGGACACTGAAGCTTTCTTT. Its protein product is CASSEGQFRDTEAFF.

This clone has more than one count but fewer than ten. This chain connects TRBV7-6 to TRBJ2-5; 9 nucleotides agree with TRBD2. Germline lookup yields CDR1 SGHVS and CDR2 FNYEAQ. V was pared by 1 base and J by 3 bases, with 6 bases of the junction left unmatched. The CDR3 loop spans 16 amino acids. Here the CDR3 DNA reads TGTGCCAGCAGCTTAGGGGCTAGCGGGGCTAAAGAGACCCAGTACTTC. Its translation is CASSLGASGAKETQYF.

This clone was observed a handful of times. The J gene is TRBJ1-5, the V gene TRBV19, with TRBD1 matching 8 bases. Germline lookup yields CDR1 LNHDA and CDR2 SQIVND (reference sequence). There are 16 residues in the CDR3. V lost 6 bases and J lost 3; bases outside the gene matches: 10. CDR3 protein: CASRTTRQGNNQPQHF. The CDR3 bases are TGTGCCAGTAGGACCACCAGACAGGGGAACAATCAGCCCCAGCATTTT.

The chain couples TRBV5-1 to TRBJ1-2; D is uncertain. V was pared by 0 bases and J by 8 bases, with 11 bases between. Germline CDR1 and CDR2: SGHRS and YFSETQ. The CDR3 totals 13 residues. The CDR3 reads CASSLGPAGGYTF. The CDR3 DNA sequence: TGCGCCAGCAGCTTGGGGCCTGCGGGCGGCTACACCTTC.

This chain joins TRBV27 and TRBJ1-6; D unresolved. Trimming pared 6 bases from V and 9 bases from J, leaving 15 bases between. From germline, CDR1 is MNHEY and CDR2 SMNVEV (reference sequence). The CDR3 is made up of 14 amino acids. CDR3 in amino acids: CASSVGRIGSPLHF. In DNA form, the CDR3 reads TGTGCCAGCAGCGTAGGGAGGATAGGTTCACCCCTCCACTTT.

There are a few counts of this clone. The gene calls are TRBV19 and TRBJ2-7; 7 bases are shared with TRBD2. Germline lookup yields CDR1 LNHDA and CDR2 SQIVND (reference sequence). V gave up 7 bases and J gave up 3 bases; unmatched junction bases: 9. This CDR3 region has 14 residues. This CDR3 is CASKPTGTNYEQYF. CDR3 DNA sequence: TGTGCCAGTAAACCGACCGGGACTAACTACGAGCAGTACTTC.

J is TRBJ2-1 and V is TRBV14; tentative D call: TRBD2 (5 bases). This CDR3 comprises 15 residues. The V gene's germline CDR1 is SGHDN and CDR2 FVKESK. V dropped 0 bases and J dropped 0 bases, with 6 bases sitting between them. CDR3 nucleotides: TGTGCCAGCAGCCAAGACCGGGGCTCCTACAATGAGCAGTTCTTC. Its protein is CASSQDRGSYNEQFF.

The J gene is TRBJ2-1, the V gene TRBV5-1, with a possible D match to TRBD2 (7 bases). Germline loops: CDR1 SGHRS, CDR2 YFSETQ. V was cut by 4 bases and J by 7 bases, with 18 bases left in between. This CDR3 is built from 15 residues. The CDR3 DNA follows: TGCGCCAGCAGCCCCTGGGAGGGGGGGAATAATGAGCAGTTCTTC. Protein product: CASSPWEGGNNEQFF.

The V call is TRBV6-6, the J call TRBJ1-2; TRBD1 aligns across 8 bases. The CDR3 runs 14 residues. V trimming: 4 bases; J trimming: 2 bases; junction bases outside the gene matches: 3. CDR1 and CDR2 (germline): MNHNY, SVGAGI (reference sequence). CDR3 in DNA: TGTGCCAGCAGTTGGGACAGGCTCAACTATGGCTACACCTTC. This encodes CASSWDRLNYGYTF.

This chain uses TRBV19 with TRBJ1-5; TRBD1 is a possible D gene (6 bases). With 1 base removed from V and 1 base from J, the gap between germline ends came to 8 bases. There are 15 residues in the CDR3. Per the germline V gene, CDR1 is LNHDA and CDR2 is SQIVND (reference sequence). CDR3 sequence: CASSIGRGSNQPQHF. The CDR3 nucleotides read TGTGCCAGTAGTATAGGCAGGGGAAGCAATCAGCCCCAGCATTTT.

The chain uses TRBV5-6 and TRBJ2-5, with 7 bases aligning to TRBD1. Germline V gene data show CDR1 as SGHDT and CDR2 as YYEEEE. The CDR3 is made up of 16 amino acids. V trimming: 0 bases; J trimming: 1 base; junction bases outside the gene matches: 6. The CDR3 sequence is CASSLGRTGGQETQYF. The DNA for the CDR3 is TGTGCCAGCAGCTTGGGTCGGACAGGTGGCCAAGAGACCCAGTACTTC.

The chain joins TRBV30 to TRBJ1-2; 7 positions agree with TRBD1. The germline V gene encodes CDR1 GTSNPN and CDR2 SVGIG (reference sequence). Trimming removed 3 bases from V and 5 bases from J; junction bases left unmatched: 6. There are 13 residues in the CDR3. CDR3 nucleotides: TGTGCCTGGAGAGAGACAGGGACATATGGCTACACCTTC. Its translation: CAWRETGTYGYTF.

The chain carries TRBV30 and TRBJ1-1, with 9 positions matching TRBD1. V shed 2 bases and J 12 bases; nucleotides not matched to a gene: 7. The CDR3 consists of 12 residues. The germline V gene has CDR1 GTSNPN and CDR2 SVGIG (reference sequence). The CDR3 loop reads CAWSTGGGRTFF. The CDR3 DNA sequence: TGTGCCTGGAGTACAGGGGGCGGTCGAACTTTCTTT.

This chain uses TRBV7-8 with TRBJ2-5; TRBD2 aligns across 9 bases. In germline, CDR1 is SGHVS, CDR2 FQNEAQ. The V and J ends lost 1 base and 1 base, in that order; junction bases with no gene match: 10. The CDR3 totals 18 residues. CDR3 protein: CASSLEGGGALSQETQYF. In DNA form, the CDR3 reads TGTGCCAGCAGCTTAGAGGGCGGGGGGGCCTTGAGCCAAGAGACCCAGTACTTC.

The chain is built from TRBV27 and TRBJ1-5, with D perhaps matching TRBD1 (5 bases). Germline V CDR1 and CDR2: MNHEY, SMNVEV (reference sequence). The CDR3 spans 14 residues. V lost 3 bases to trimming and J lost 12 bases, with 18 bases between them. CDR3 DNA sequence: TGTGCCAGCAGTTTCCTCACTCAAGGGGCGCGCCAGCATTTT. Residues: CASSFLTQGARQHF.

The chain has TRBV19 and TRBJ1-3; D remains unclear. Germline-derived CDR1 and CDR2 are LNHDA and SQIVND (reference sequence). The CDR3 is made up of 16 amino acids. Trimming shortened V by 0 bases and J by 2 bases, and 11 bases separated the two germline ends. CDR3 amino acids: CASSIEAGFTGNTIYF. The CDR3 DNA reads TGTGCCAGTAGTATAGAGGCGGGGTTCACTGGAAACACCATATATTTT.

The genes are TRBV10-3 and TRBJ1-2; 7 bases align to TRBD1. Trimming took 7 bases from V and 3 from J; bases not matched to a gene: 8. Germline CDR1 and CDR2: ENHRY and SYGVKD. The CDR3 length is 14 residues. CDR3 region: CAITPLTGDYGYTF. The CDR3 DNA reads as TGTGCCATCACCCCCCTAACAGGGGACTATGGCTACACCTTC.

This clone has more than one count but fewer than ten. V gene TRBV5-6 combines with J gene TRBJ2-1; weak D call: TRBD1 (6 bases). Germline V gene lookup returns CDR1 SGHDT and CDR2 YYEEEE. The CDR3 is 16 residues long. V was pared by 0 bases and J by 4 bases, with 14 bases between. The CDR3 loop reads CASSLASGVGYNEQFF. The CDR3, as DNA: TGTGCCAGCAGCTTGGCCTCAGGGGTCGGATACAATGAGCAGTTCTTC.

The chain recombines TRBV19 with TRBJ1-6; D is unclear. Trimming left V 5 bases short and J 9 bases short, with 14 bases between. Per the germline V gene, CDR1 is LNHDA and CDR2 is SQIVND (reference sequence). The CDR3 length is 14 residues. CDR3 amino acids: CASSPLRRGSPLHF. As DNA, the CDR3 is TGTGCCAGTAGTCCCCTGAGGCGCGGTTCACCCCTCCACTTT.

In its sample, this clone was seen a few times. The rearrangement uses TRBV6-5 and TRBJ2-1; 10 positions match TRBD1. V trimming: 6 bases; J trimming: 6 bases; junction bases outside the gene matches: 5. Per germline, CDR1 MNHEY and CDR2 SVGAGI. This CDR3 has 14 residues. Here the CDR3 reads CASSYGTGVNEQFF. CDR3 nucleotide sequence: TGTGCCAGCAGCTACGGGACAGGGGTCAATGAGCAGTTCTTC.

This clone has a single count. CDR3 sequence reads: CACTGGTEAFF. CDR3 DNA: TGTGCCTGCACAGGGGGCACTGAAGCTTTCTTT. The J gene is TRBJ1-1, the V gene TRBV30; 8 positions match TRBD1. The germline gives CDR1 GTSNPN, CDR2 SVGIG (reference sequence). This CDR3 has 11 amino acids. Unmatched junction bases numbered 1, after V lost 6 bases and J lost 4 bases.

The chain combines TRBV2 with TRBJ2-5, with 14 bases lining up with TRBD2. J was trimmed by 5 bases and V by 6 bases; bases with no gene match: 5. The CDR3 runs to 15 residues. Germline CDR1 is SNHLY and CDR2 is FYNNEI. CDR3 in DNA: TGTGCCAGCAGCTTGACTAGCGGGGGGGGCGAGACCCAGTACTTC. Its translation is CASSLTSGGGETQYF.

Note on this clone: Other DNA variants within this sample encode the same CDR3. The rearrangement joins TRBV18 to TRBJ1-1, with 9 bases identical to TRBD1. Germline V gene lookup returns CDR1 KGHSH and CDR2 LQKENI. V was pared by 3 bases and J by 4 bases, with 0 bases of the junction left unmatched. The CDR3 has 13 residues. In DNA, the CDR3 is TGTGCCAGCTCACCGACAGGGGGCACTGAAGCTTTCTTT. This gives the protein CASSPTGGTEAFF.

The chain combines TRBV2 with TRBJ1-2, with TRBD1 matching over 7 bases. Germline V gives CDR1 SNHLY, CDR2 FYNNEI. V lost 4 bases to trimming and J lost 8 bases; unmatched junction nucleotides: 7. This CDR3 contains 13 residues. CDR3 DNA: TGTGCCAGCAGTGTGGGGACAGTGGGGGGCTACACCTTC. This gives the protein CASSVGTVGGYTF.

The chain's CDR3 is CASSHPTGSSGANVLTF. In DNA, the CDR3 is TGTGCCAGCTCACACCCGACAGGATCCTCTGGGGCCAACGTCCTGACTTTC. The chain employs TRBV18 and TRBJ2-6, with D perhaps matching TRBD1 (6 bases). The CDR3 is 17 amino acids. The V and J ends lost 4 bases and 0 bases respectively, with 13 bases between them. The germline CDR1 and CDR2 sequences are KGHSH and LQKENI.

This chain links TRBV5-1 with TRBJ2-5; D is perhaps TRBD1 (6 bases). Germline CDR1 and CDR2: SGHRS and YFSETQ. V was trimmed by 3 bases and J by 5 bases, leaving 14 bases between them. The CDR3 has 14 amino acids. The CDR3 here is CASSSGAQGETQYF. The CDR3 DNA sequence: TGCGCCAGCAGCTCGGGTGCGCAGGGGGAGACCCAGTACTTC. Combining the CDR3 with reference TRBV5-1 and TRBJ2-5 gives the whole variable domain KAGVTQTPRYLIKTRGQQVTLSCSPISGHRSVSWYQQTPGQGLQFLFEYFSETQRNKGNFPGRFSGRQFSNSRSEMNVSTLELGDSALYLCASSSGAQGETQYFGPGTRLLVL.

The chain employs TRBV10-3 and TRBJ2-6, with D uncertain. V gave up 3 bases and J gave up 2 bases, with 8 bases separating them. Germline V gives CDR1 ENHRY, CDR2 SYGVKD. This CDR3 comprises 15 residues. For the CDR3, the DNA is TGTGCCATCAGTGATTCGACAACTGGGGCCAACGTCCTGACTTTC. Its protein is CAISDSTTGANVLTF.

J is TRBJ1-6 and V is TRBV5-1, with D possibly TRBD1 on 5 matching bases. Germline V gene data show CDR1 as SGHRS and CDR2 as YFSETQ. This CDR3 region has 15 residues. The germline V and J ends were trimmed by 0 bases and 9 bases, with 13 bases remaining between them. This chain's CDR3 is CASSLAPGLGSPLHF. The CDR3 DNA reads TGCGCCAGCAGCTTGGCTCCAGGGTTGGGTTCACCCCTCCACTTT.